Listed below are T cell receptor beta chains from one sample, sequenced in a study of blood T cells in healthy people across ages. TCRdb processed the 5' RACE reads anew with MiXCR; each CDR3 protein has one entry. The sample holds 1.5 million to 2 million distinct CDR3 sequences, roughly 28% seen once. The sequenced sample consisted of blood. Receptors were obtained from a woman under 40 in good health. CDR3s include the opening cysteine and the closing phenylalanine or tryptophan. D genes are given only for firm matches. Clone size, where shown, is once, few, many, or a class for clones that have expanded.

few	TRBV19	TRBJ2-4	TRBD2	TGTGCCAGTAGCGGACTAGCGGGAGTGCGGGAGCAGTACTTC	CASSGLAGVREQYF
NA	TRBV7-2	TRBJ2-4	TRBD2	TGTGCCAGCAGCACCCGGACTAGTAGCGAGTACTTC	CASSTRTSSEYF
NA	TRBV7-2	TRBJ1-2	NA	TGTGCCAGCAGCGTACGGACAGTACCTAACTATGGCTACACCTTC	CASSVRTVPNYGYTF
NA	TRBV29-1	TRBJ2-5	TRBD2	TGCGGCGTTCTACTAGCGGGAGGATCTGGTGAGCAGTACTTC	CGVLLAGGSGEQYF
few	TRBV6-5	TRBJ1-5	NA	TGTACAGCTGGACAAGATAGCAATCAGCCCCAGCATTTT	CTAGQDSNQPQHF
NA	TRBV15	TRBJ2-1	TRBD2	TGTGCCACCAGCGGGCCTCGGGAGGACCGGAATGAGCAGTTCTTC	CATSGPREDRNEQFF
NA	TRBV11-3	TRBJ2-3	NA	TGTGCCAGCAGCTCCAACATAGATACGCAGTATTTT	CASSSNIDTQYF
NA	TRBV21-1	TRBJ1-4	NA	TGTGCCAGCCCCTCGGCCCCCTCAACTAATGAAAAACTGTTTTTT	CASPSAPSTNEKLFF
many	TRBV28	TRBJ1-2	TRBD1	TGTGCCAGCAGTTCGCCGGGACAGGGAGACTATGGCTACACCTTC	CASSSPGQGDYGYTF
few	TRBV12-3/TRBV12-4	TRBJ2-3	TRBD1	TGTGCCAGCAGTTTTATGGACAGGCCAGATACGCAGTATTTT	CASSFMDRPDTQYF
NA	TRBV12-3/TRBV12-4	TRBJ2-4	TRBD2	TGTGCCCGCAGTTTACTAGCGGGGTTAGCCAAAAACATTCAGTACTTC	CARSLLAGLAKNIQYF
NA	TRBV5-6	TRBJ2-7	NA	TGTGCCAGCAGCTCCGAACCAGGGCCTTACGAGCAGTACTTC	CASSSEPGPYEQYF
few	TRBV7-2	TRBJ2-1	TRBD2	TGTGCCAGCAGCGAGGGACTAGCGGTTGAGCAGTTCTTC	CASSEGLAVEQFF
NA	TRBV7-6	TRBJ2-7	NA	TGTGCCAGCAGCTCGGGACTGACCGCCTACGAGCAGTACTTC	CASSSGLTAYEQYF
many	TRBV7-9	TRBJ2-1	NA	TGTGCCAGCAGCTCCACCGGACAGGAGCAGTTCTTC	CASSSTGQEQFF
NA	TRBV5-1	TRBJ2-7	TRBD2	TGCGCCAGCAGCCCGGGACTACAATACGAGCAGTACTTC	CASSPGLQYEQYF
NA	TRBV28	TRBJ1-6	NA	TGTGCCAGCAGCGGCCCCTATAATTCACCCCTCCACTTT	CASSGPYNSPLHF
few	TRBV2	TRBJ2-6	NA	TGTGCCAGCAGTGAACGCTCTGGGGCCAACGTCCGGACTTTC	CASSERSGANVRTF
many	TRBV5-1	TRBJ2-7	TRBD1	TGCGCCAGCAGCCGAACCGGGACAGGGCCCTACGAGCAGTACTTC	CASSRTGTGPYEQYF
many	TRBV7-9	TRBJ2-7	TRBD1	TGTGCCAGCAGCTTACTAGGACAGGGGACTGACGAGCAGTACTTC	CASSLLGQGTDEQYF
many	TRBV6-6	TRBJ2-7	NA	TGTGCCAGCAGTTACTCCGGGAACTCCTACGAGCAGTACTTC	CASSYSGNSYEQYF
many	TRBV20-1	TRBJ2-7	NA	TGCAGTGCTCGAGCGGGCTCGTCCTACGAGCAGTACTTC	CSARAGSSYEQYF
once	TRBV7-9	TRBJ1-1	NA	TGTGCCAGCAGCCCGTCTCAGAGGGCAAACACTGAAGCTTTCTTT	CASSPSQRANTEAFF
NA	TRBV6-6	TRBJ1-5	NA	TGTGCCAGCAGTTCCGACGTGAGGGGGGGCAGCAATCAGCCCCAGCATTTT	CASSSDVRGGSNQPQHF
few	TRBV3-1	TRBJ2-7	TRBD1	TGTGCCAGCAGGAGGGACAGGAACTCCTACGAGCAGTACTTC	CASRRDRNSYEQYF
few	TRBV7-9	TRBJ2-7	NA	TGTGCCAGCACGGATTCGGGGTCGTCGCCCTACGAGCAGTACTTC	CASTDSGSSPYEQYF
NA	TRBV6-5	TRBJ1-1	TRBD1	TGTGCCACCCACGACCAGGGGGCGCGGCTAGGCACTGAAGCTTTCTTT	CATHDQGARLGTEAFF
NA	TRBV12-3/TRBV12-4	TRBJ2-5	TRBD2	TGTGCCGGCAGTTCAACTAGCGGGGAGGAGACCCAGTACTTC	CAGSSTSGEETQYF
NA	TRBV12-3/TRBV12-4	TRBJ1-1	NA	TGTGCCAGCAGTTTTGAGTACGTCGGCACTGAAGCTTTCTTT	CASSFEYVGTEAFF
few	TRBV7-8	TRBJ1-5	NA	TGTGCCAGCAGCTTAGATAACCTCAATCAGCCCCAGCATTTT	CASSLDNLNQPQHF
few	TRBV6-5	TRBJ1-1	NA	TGTGCCAGCAGTACTTCAAACACTGAAGCTTTCTTT	CASSTSNTEAFF
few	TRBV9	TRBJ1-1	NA	TGTGCCAGCAGCCCAGCGGACGGATTTGAAGCTTTCTTT	CASSPADGFEAFF
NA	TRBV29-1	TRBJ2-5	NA	TGCAGCGCTTCGGACAGCAACCAAGAGACCCAGTACTTC	CSASDSNQETQYF
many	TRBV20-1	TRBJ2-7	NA	TGCAGTGCTAGAGATCGGGGGCGGTCCTACGAGCAGTACTTC	CSARDRGRSYEQYF
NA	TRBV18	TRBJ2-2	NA	TGTGCCAGCTCGGAGCAGGGCAACACCGGGGAGCTGTTTTTT	CASSEQGNTGELFF
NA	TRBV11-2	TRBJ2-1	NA	TGTGCCAGCAGTGCGACCTCCGGGCCGCGACACCACGGAGAGCAGTTCTTC	CASSATSGPRHHGEQFF
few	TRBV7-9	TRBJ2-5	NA	TGTGCCAGCAGCCGGGACGGTAGTGGGGAGACCCAGTACTTC	CASSRDGSGETQYF